The rows below give T cell receptor beta chains drawn from one sample of a study of kidney transplant recipient with SARS-CoV-2 infection. One entry per CDR3 protein results from TCRdb running MiXCR on the reads. This table has under 250,000 distinct CDR3 sequences, 29% appearing once. Sequenced material: a blood sample, taken at baseline and on day 111 from a kidney transplant recipient. The source of these receptors is a male patient aged 25-45 years who had COVID-19 and was a kidney transplant recipient. A subset of T cells may come from the graft donor. Both conserved end residues are part of each CDR3. A D gene is named only where the DNA matches it firmly. Where a row states a size, it is once, few, many or the class of an expanded clone; other rows omit it.

-	many	TRBV11-3	TRBJ1-2	TGTGCCAGCAGCAACGGCTTCGATCTCGGAAAGACCTATGGCTACACCTTC	CASSNGFDLGKTYGYTF
-	many	TRBV28	TRBJ2-2	TGTGCCAGCAGTTATATGGGGGCGAACACCGGGGAGCTGTTTTTT	CASSYMGANTGELFF
TRBD1	many	TRBV12-3/TRBV12-4	TRBJ1-5	TGTGCCAGCAGTTTAGATCGGGACAGGGCTACGGGCAATCAGCCCCAGCATTTT	CASSLDRDRATGNQPQHF
-	many	TRBV6-5	TRBJ1-4	TGTGCCAGCAGCCAACAGGGTCAGGGAAAACTGTTTTTT	CASSQQGQGKLFF
TRBD1	many	TRBV2	TRBJ2-7	TGTGCCAGCAGTGAAGCGACAGGGGGTTTCCCCTACGAGCAGTACTTC	CASSEATGGFPYEQYF
-	many	TRBV3-2	TRBJ2-2	TGTGCCAGCAGCCAAGGACCCACCGGGGAGCTGTTTTTT	CASSQGPTGELFF
-	many	TRBV20-1	TRBJ1-1	TGCAGTGCTAGCAAAGGGGGGGGCAGTCTCAGTGTAGAAGCTTTCTTT	CSASKGGGSLSVEAFF
-	-	TRBV9	TRBJ1-1	TGTGCCAACAGCGTAGAAGGGAACACTGAAGCTTTCTTT	CANSVEGNTEAFF
-	many	TRBV7-2	TRBJ2-2	TGTGCCAGCAGCTTAGGTTATGGGAACACCGGGGAGCTGTTTTTT	CASSLGYGNTGELFF
-	many	TRBV7-1	TRBJ1-2	TGTGCCAGCAGCTACAATAGTCACGAGGGAAAGACCTATGGCTACACCTTT	CASSYNSHEGKTYGYTF
-	few	TRBV6-2/TRBV6-3	TRBJ2-2	TGTGCCAGCAGTTCCCCCCCGACAGGAGGGGGTACCGGGGAGCTGTTTTTT	CASSSPPTGGGTGELFF
-	many	TRBV5-1	TRBJ1-6	TGCGCCAGCAGCTTGGCCGGGCCCCCTAATTCACCCCTCCACTTT	CASSLAGPPNSPLHF
TRBD1	many	TRBV5-1	TRBJ2-5	TGCGCCAGCAGCTTGGCGACAGGGATGGAGACCCAGTACTTC	CASSLATGMETQYF
-	many	TRBV7-9	TRBJ1-1	TGTGCCAGCACCTTAAGACCGGGAAATGAAGCTTTCTTT	CASTLRPGNEAFF
-	many	TRBV7-3	TRBJ2-7	TGTGCCAGCAGCCAGGGTCCGAACAGGGACGAGCAGTACTTC	CASSQGPNRDEQYF
TRBD1	many	TRBV6-1	TRBJ1-5	TGTGCCAGCAGCCGCCGGGACAGGGCCGTTTATAGCAATCAGCCCCAGCATTTT	CASSRRDRAVYSNQPQHF
-	many	TRBV3-1	TRBJ2-7	TGTGCCAGCAGCCACCGGGCCGTGGGTGCGGAGCAGTACTTC	CASSHRAVGAEQYF
-	many	TRBV4-3	TRBJ2-4	TGCGCCAGCAGCCAAGATCGGGCGGAGGCGGGATCGCTATTCTTAGCCAAAAACATTCAGTACTTC	CASSQDRAEAGSLFLAKNIQYF
-	many	TRBV5-1	TRBJ1-5	TGCGCCAGCAGCTTGGGAGGGGTGGATCAGCCCCAGCATTTT	CASSLGGVDQPQHF
-	many	TRBV11-1	TRBJ1-2	TGTGCCAGCAGCGCGTATAGTAAGGCTGGAAAGACCTATGGCTACACCTTC	CASSAYSKAGKTYGYTF
TRBD2	many	TRBV7-6	TRBJ2-7	TGTGCCAGCAGCTTTCGGGCGGGAGTTAGCTCCTACGAGCAGTACTTC	CASSFRAGVSSYEQYF
-	many	TRBV4-1	TRBJ1-6	TGCGCCAGCAGCCAAGAGGGTTGGGGGGCGCGATCACCCCTCCACTTT	CASSQEGWGARSPLHF
-	many	TRBV12-3/TRBV12-4	TRBJ1-5	TGTGCCAGCAGTCGGGACATTTACGAGGAGCCCCAGCATTTT	CASSRDIYEEPQHF
-	many	TRBV30	TRBJ1-2	TGTGCCTGGGGTAGAAGGCGTTATAGAAAGACCTATGGCTACACCTTC	CAWGRRRYRKTYGYTF
-	many	TRBV18	TRBJ1-4	TGTGCCAGCTCACTCGGGACACTTGAAAAACTGTTTTTT	CASSLGTLEKLFF
TRBD1	many	TRBV6-5	TRBJ2-7	TGTGCCAGCAGCCGCGGACAGGGGTTCTCCTACGAGCAGTACTTC	CASSRGQGFSYEQYF